What follows are 17 T cell receptor beta chains derived from one specimen sequenced in a study of blood T cell repertoires in COVID-19. Here immunoSEQ multiplex PCR was the method, and the copy in TCRdb shows in-frame clones only, minus some. The sample shows around 250,000 clones, around 83% of them seen only once. What was sequenced was PBMCs or T cells enriched from blood (not recorded which). These TCRs come from a woman aged 45-59 years who had been exposed to COVID-19.

V usage is TRBV5-1 and J usage is TRBJ1-1; D call uncertain. V gave up 0 bases and J gave up 1 base, with 4 bases separating them. Germline V gene data show CDR1 as SGHRS and CDR2 as YFSETQ. This CDR3 is 13 amino acids long. CDR3 protein: CASSLARNTEAFF. CDR3 bases: TGCGCCAGCAGCTTGGCGAGGAACACTGAAGCTTTCTTT. The full variable domain, in which reference TRBV5-1 and TRBJ1-1 provide the parts outside the CDR3, is KAGVTQTPRYLIKTRGQQVTLSCSPISGHRSVSWYQQTPGQGLQFLFEYFSETQRNKGNFPGRFSGRQFSNSRSEMNVSTLELGDSALYLCASSLARNTEAFFGQGTRLTVV.

The V and J genes are TRBV30 and TRBJ1-1; 9 nucleotides line up with TRBD1. The germline V gene has CDR1 GTSNPN and CDR2 SVGIG (reference sequence). CDR3 length: 14 amino acids. V trimming: 0 bases; J trimming: 5 bases; junction bases outside the gene matches: 4. The CDR3 nucleotides are TGTGCCTGGAGTGTGGGACAGGGCGGAACTGAAGCTTTCTTT. Its protein is CAWSVGQGGTEAFF.

The V call is TRBV5-6, the J call TRBJ1-6; D is ambiguous. Trimming took off 4 bases at V and 4 bases at J, with 6 bases between the two ends. The CDR3 runs to 13 residues. CDR1 is SGHDT, CDR2 YYEEEE, per germline. CDR3 in DNA: TGTGCCAGCAGCGGAGGGTATAATTCACCCCTCCACTTT. This sequence encodes CASSGGYNSPLHF.

The chain employs TRBV7-9 and TRBJ1-5, with 8 bases identical to TRBD1. The CDR3 runs 15 residues. In germline, CDR1 is SEHNR, CDR2 FQNEAQ (reference sequence). Trimming removed 5 bases from V and 6 bases from J; junction bases left unmatched: 9. Here the CDR3 DNA reads TGTGCCAGCAGCCCGACTCAGGGGGCCGCTCAGCCCCAGCATTTT. It is translated as CASSPTQGAAQPQHF.

The V gene is TRBV6-5, the J gene TRBJ2-3; 7 bases align to TRBD2. The CDR3 loop spans 15 amino acids. The trim removed 8 bases at V and 2 bases at J, leaving 10 bases unmatched. The germline CDR1 and CDR2 sequences are MNHEY and SVGAGI. The CDR3 nucleotides read TGTGCCAGCCAGCAGGCGGGACTATTCACAGATACGCAGTATTTT. It codes for CASQQAGLFTDTQYF.

This chain connects TRBV9 to TRBJ2-2, with a tentative D call TRBD2 (7 bases). The CDR3 has 15 residues. The V and J ends lost 2 bases and 2 bases respectively, with 10 bases between them. Germline V gene sequence: CDR1 SGDLS, CDR2 YYNGEE. The CDR3 spells CASSVGGLNTGELFF. The CDR3 nucleotides are TGTGCCAGCAGCGTGGGGGGGCTTAACACCGGGGAGCTGTTTTTT. The full variable domain, in which reference TRBV9 and TRBJ2-2 provide the parts outside the CDR3, is DSGVTQTPKHLITATGQRVTLRCSPRSGDLSVYWYQQSLDQGLQFLIQYYNGEERAKGNILERFSAQQFPDLHSELNLSSLELGDSALYFCASSVGGLNTGELFFGEGSRLTVL.

The J gene is TRBJ1-2, the V gene TRBV19; the match to TRBD1 covers 8 bases. Germline values: CDR1 LNHDA, CDR2 SQIVND (reference sequence). This CDR3 is built from 15 residues. V lost 1 base to trimming and J lost 9 bases; unmatched junction nucleotides: 10. DNA for the CDR3: TGTGCCAGTAGTATAGGTAACGGACAGGGAATCAGCTACACCTTC. Encoded protein: CASSIGNGQGISYTF.

The chain links TRBV27 to TRBJ2-1, with D possibly being TRBD1 (6 bases). The CDR3 totals 14 residues. CDR1 and CDR2 (germline): MNHEY, SMNVEV (reference sequence). Trimming left V 5 bases short and J 6 bases short, with 14 bases between. The chain's CDR3 is CASSGGSNRNEQFF. For the CDR3, the DNA is TGTGCCAGCAGTGGGGGCTCAAACCGCAATGAGCAGTTCTTC.

The genes are TRBV13 and TRBJ2-1, with D perhaps matching TRBD2 (7 bases). Germline CDR1 PRHDT, CDR2 FYEKMQ (reference sequence). The CDR3 totals 16 residues. Deletions cut 4 bases from V and 2 bases from J, with 15 bases between. CDR3 bases: TGTGCCAGCAGCTCCTTAGGGGGGGCCACCTACAATGAGCAGTTCTTC. Protein sequence: CASSSLGGATYNEQFF.

The CDR3 DNA sequence: TGTGCCCGCCGGGACACCACCAGCACAGATACGCAGTATTTT. Its translation: CARRDTTSTDTQYF. The rearrangement joins TRBV2 to TRBJ2-3; possible D gene TRBD1, 6 bases. Between the trimmed V and J ends, which lost 11 bases and 0 bases, there was a span of 15 bases. The CDR3 has 14 residues. The V gene's germline CDR1 is SNHLY and CDR2 FYNNEI.

The chain employs TRBV10-2 and TRBJ1-2; D is ambiguous. The V gene's germline CDR1 is WSHSY and CDR2 SAAADI. Trimming took off 2 bases at V and 2 bases at J, with 12 bases between the two ends. The CDR3 length is 15 residues. Here the CDR3 reads CASSENTNTNYGYTF. The CDR3 DNA reads as TGCGCCAGCAGTGAGAACACGAACACGAACTATGGCTACACCTTC.

This clone was detected only a few times. The CDR3 sequence is CASSGLTTNTEAFF. In DNA, the CDR3 is TGTGCCAGCAGCGGACTGACGACCAACACTGAAGCTTTCTTT. The chain employs TRBV5-4 and TRBJ1-1; D gene unclear. The V and J ends lost 4 bases and 2 bases respectively, with 12 bases between them. This CDR3 region has 14 residues. The germline V gene has CDR1 SGHNT and CDR2 YYREEE (reference sequence). The full variable domain, in which reference TRBV5-4 and TRBJ1-1 provide the parts outside the CDR3, is ETGVTQSPTHLIKTRGQQVTLRCSSQSGHNTVSWYQQALGQGPQFIFQYYREEENGRGNFPPRFSGLQFPNYSSELNVNALELDDSALYLCASSGLTTNTEAFFGQGTRLTVV.

A few counts support this clone. This CDR3 reads CASRARFDQPQHF. In nucleotides, the CDR3 is TGTGCCAGCAGGGCCAGGTTTGATCAGCCCCAGCATTTT. The rearrangement joins TRBV12-3 or TRBV12-4 to TRBJ1-5; no reliable D call. V lost 6 bases to trimming and J lost 5 bases, with 11 bases between them. CDR3 size: 13 residues.

V usage is TRBV29-1 and J usage is TRBJ1-2; 11 bases map to TRBD1. Looked up from germline, CDR1 is SQVTM and CDR2 is ANQGSEA. The ends lost 6 bases at V and 6 bases at J; junction bases unmatched: 6. This CDR3 region has 13 residues. The CDR3 DNA is TGCAGCGTCGGACAGGGGGCCGGGGATGGCTACACCTTC. This sequence encodes CSVGQGAGDGYTF.

This chain links TRBV6-6 with TRBJ1-1, with TRBD1 matching 10 bases. The CDR3 is 11 residues long. Trimming cost V 5 bases and J 11 bases; bases outside gene matches: 2. CDR1 MNHNY and CDR2 SVGAGI come from the germline V gene (reference sequence). The CDR3 protein is CASSPDRGAFF. The CDR3 DNA reads as TGTGCCAGCAGTCCGGACAGGGGGGCTTTCTTT.

The chain has TRBV15 and TRBJ1-5, with 8 bases matching TRBD1. Trimming took 0 bases from V and 5 from J; bases not matched to a gene: 3. This CDR3 region has 15 residues. CDR1 and CDR2 from the germline V gene are LNHNV and YYDKDF (reference sequence). The CDR3 protein is CATSRDQGAYQPQHF. The CDR3 bases are TGTGCCACCAGCAGAGACCAGGGGGCATATCAGCCCCAGCATTTT.

This chain joins TRBV7-8 and TRBJ1-3; D remains ambiguous. The V gene's germline CDR1 is SGHVS and CDR2 FQNEAQ. This CDR3 has 17 amino acids. The ends were cut back, 4 bases at V and 6 bases at J, with 22 bases in the middle. The CDR3 nucleotides read TGTGCCAGCAGCTCCGGCCGGTCACAGTCATCCATAAACACCATATATTTT. This codes for CASSSGRSQSSINTIYF. Full variable domain (missing parts from reference TRBV7-8 and TRBJ1-3): GAGVSQSPRYKVAKRGQDVALRCDPISGHVSLFWYQQALGQGPEFLTYFQNEAQLDKSGLPSDRFFAERPEGSVSTLKIQRTQQEDSAVYLCASSSGRSQSSINTIYFGEGSWLTVV.